These 23 T cell receptor beta chains were sequenced from one sample in a study of response to subunit inactivated influenza vaccine. MiXCR, applied by TCRdb to the RT-PCR reads, yields one record per CDR3 protein. The table has roughly 760,000 distinct CDR3 sequences, about 20% seen once. This specimen consisted of PBMCs from blood, obtained 4 to 6 days after vaccination. The receptors were sampled from a man in his fifties who received an inactivated influenza vaccine.

This clonotype was detected a few times. Mismatch with germline at one junction end may stem from a read error. The chain is built from TRBV7-2 and TRBJ1-2, with D maybe TRBD1 (6 bases). CDR1 SGHTA and CDR2 FQGNSA come from the germline V gene. The CDR3 runs to 12 residues. DNA for the CDR3: TGTGCCAGCAGCCCTATAGGACAGCCGGGAATCTTC. Translating gives CASSPIGQPGIF.

This clonotype appeared a few times. The chain recombines TRBV12-3 or TRBV12-4 with TRBJ2-1; 7 bases map to TRBD1. The CDR3 runs 15 residues. V was clipped by 6 bases and J by 5 bases; unmatched bases: 10. CDR3: CASSLDRDPNNEQFF. In DNA form, the CDR3 reads TGTGCCAGCAGCCTTGACAGGGACCCTAACAATGAGCAGTTCTTC.

This clonotype was seen repeatedly, ten times or more. The chain couples TRBV10-3 to TRBJ2-3; tentatively, D is TRBD2 (5 bases). The CDR3 runs 15 residues. Trimming shortened V by 6 bases and J by 1 base, and 14 bases separated the two germline ends. Per the germline V gene, CDR1 is ENHRY and CDR2 is SYGVKD. The CDR3 DNA sequence: TGTGCCATCAGGCCAGGACTTCTCGGCACAGATACGCAGTATTTT. This translates into CAIRPGLLGTDTQYF.

The V and J genes are TRBV6-5 and TRBJ1-6; a possible D gene is TRBD1 (6 bases). Germline CDR1 MNHEY, CDR2 SVGAGI. The germline V and J ends were trimmed by 2 bases and 4 bases, with 18 bases remaining between them. The length of the CDR3 is 18 residues. The CDR3, as DNA: TGTGCCAGCAGTTACGAGTCGAAGGACAGAAGATATAATTCACCCCTCCACTTT. Protein sequence: CASSYESKDRRYNSPLHF.

This clonotype was detected ten times or more. The chain carries TRBV29-1 and TRBJ2-2, with D unresolved. Germline lookup yields CDR1 SQVTM and CDR2 ANQGSEA. The CDR3 has 13 residues. Trimming shortened V by 6 bases and J by 0 bases, and 8 bases separated the two germline ends. The CDR3 DNA reads TGCAGCGTCCGGACGGCGAACACCGGGGAGCTGTTTTTT. Protein product: CSVRTANTGELFF.

This rearrangement joins TRBV15 to TRBJ2-2; D is uncertain. Germline-derived CDR1 and CDR2 are LNHNV and YYDKDF (reference sequence). Trimming pared 1 base from V and 2 bases from J, leaving 8 bases between. This CDR3 has 15 amino acids. CDR3 sequence (DNA): TGTGCCACCAGCAGAGTTGGGGTTAACACCGGGGAGCTGTTTTTT. Protein: CATSRVGVNTGELFF.

This clonotype was counted between two and nine times. The chain joins TRBV6-5 to TRBJ1-1; 7 positions match TRBD1. The CDR3 spans 14 residues. Germline trimming cut 4 bases from V and 5 bases from J; bases unmatched to any gene: 7. The germline V gene has CDR1 MNHEY and CDR2 SVGAGI. In DNA, the CDR3 is TGTGCCAGCAGTTCGAACAGGGGTGAGACTGAAGCTTTCTTT. Its protein is CASSSNRGETEAFF.

This chain joins TRBV11-2 and TRBJ2-3; 12 bases fit TRBD2. The CDR3 runs to 18 residues. Germline CDR1 reads SGHAT; CDR2 reads FQNNGV. After removal of 0 bases from V and 4 bases from J, the junction contained 8 bases not matched to a gene. CDR3 DNA sequence: TGTGCCAGCAGCTTAGAAGGGCTAGCGGGAGGGCCCCCAGATACGCAGTATTTT. It is translated as CASSLEGLAGGPPDTQYF.

This clonotype was found a few times. The chain couples TRBV12-3 or TRBV12-4 to TRBJ2-3, with D perhaps assigned TRBD1 or TRBD2 (5 bases each). The CDR3 length is 17 residues. Trimming removed 2 bases from V and 0 bases from J, with 15 bases in between. The CDR3 coding sequence is TGTGCCAGCAGTTTACGGTTCTCGGGGCAAAGCACAGATACGCAGTATTTT. Translated, it gives CASSLRFSGQSTDTQYF.

There are many counts of this clonotype. The chain joins TRBV15 to TRBJ2-2; D is undetermined. Trimming took 4 bases from V and 4 from J, leaving 4 bases between them. This CDR3 contains 12 residues. Germline CDR1 is LNHNV and CDR2 is YYDKDF (reference sequence). CDR3 coding DNA: TGTGCCACCAGCAAACGCACCGGGGAGCTGTTTTTT. Translation gives CATSKRTGELFF.

There are many counts of this clonotype. The gene calls are TRBV12-3 or TRBV12-4 and TRBJ2-1; 15 bases map to TRBD2. V was pared by 3 bases and J by 9 bases, with 6 bases of the junction left unmatched. This CDR3 contains 16 residues. The CDR3 spells CASSFGLAGGKAEQFF. The CDR3 DNA is TGTGCCAGCAGTTTCGGACTAGCGGGAGGGAAGGCTGAGCAGTTCTTC.

V usage is TRBV15 and J usage is TRBJ2-4; D possibly corresponds to TRBD1 (6 bases). Trimming left V 5 bases short and J 1 base short, with 12 bases between. This CDR3 region has 15 residues. Germline lookup yields CDR1 LNHNV and CDR2 YYDKDF (reference sequence). In DNA, the CDR3 is TGTGCCACCAGCGACTACAGGGATGCCAAAAACATTCAGTACTTC. Encoded protein: CATSDYRDAKNIQYF. The complete variable domain, with remaining parts taken from reference TRBV15 and TRBJ2-4, reads DAMVIQNPRYQVTQFGKPVTLSCSQTLNHNVMYWYQQKSSQAPKLLFHYYDKDFNNEADTPDNFQSRRPNTSFCFLDIRSPGLGDTAMYLCATSDYRDAKNIQYFGAGTRLSVL.

The CDR3 spells CAISESYRVSEAFF. The CDR3 region has the DNA TGTGCCATCAGTGAGTCGTACAGGGTATCTGAAGCTTTCTTT. The chain recombines TRBV10-3 with TRBJ1-1, with D possibly matching TRBD1 (6 bases). Trimming shortened V by 0 bases and J by 6 bases, and 11 bases separated the two germline ends. From germline, CDR1 is ENHRY and CDR2 SYGVKD. The CDR3 loop spans 14 amino acids.

This clonotype showed up just a few times. This chain joins TRBV20-1 and TRBJ2-5; D may be TRBD1 (5 bases). CDR1 and CDR2 from the germline V gene are DFQATT and SNEGSKA (reference sequence). The CDR3 totals 12 residues. The V gene lost 6 bases and the J gene lost 2 bases, with 10 bases spanning the gap. The CDR3 DNA follows: TGCAGTGCAGCAGGGAAACAAGAGACCCAGTACTTC. Translating it yields CSAAGKQETQYF.

Only a few counts were recorded for this clonotype. The gene calls are TRBV6-2 or TRBV6-3 and TRBJ2-2, with 12 nucleotides matching TRBD1. The CDR3 covers 17 residues. V lost 2 bases to trimming and J lost 6 bases; unmatched junction nucleotides: 7. Germline values: CDR1 MNHEY, CDR2 SVGEGT. CDR3 amino acids: CASSYHMGQGAPGELFF. CDR3 in DNA: TGTGCCAGCAGTTACCACATGGGACAGGGGGCTCCCGGGGAGCTGTTTTTT.

V is TRBV4-2 and J is TRBJ2-3; possible D gene TRBD2, 6 bases. The CDR3 covers 16 residues. Per germline, CDR1 LGHNA and CDR2 YNFKEQ. V gave up 5 bases and J gave up 4 bases, with 19 bases separating them. For the CDR3, the DNA is TGTGCCAGCAGCGGAACGGGAGAAGTGTGGCCAGATACGCAGTATTTT. This encodes CASSGTGEVWPDTQYF.

The chain is built from TRBV12-3 or TRBV12-4 and TRBJ2-2; TRBD1 matches at 12 bases. J lost 7 bases, V lost 6 bases, and 12 bases had no gene match. CDR3 length: 17 amino acids. The CDR3 bases are TGTGCCAGCAGCTCAAATGGGGGACAGGGGGCATTCGGGGAGCTGTTTTTT. Residues: CASSSNGGQGAFGELFF.

This clonotype was picked up a small number of times. The V and J genes are TRBV5-1 and TRBJ2-6, with a tentative D call TRBD1 (6 bases). Deletions cut 1 base from V and 4 bases from J, with 21 bases between. Germline-derived CDR1 and CDR2 are SGHRS and YFSETQ. The CDR3 contains 19 residues. The DNA of the CDR3 is TGCGCCAGCAGCTTGATCCCCAGGGGCTTCTCTGGAGGGGCCAACGTCCTGACTTTC. Translation gives CASSLIPRGFSGGANVLTF.

The gene calls are TRBV7-2 and TRBJ2-1; TRBD2 aligns across 14 bases. Per germline, CDR1 SGHTA and CDR2 FQGNSA. This CDR3 contains 15 residues. V shed 5 bases, J shed 9 bases, and the junction held 6 bases outside the gene matches. The CDR3 sequence is CASSPGLAGGSEQFF. In DNA, the CDR3 is TGTGCCAGCAGCCCCGGACTAGCGGGAGGAAGTGAGCAGTTCTTC.

There are a few counts of this clonotype. The J gene is TRBJ1-2, the V gene TRBV13, with D possibly TRBD1 on 5 matching bases. The CDR3 covers 14 residues. The V gene lost 0 bases and the J gene lost 8 bases, with 13 bases spanning the gap. Germline V CDR1 and CDR2: PRHDT, FYEKMQ (reference sequence). This CDR3 reads CASSLGRVGQGYTF. In DNA, the CDR3 is TGTGCCAGCAGCTTAGGCAGGGTGGGTCAGGGCTACACCTTC.

The chain's CDR3 is CASSQEQGRYNEQFF. The CDR3, as DNA: TGTGCCAGCAGCCAGGAACAGGGCCGATACAATGAGCAGTTCTTC. V gene TRBV4-2 combines with J gene TRBJ2-1, with D tentatively TRBD1 (6 bases). Germline V gene data show CDR1 as LGHNA and CDR2 as YNFKEQ. Deletions cut 3 bases from V and 4 bases from J, with 13 bases between. The CDR3 consists of 15 residues.

The V gene is TRBV11-2, the J gene TRBJ2-2, with 10 positions matching TRBD1. CDR1 is SGHAT and CDR2 is FQNNGV in the germline V gene. The CDR3 is made up of 16 amino acids. V lost 2 bases to trimming and J lost 6 bases; unmatched junction nucleotides: 6. The CDR3 sequence: CASSLSDRGKAGELFF. CDR3 bases: TGTGCCAGCAGCTTATCGGACAGGGGGAAGGCCGGGGAGCTGTTTTTT.

This clonotype turned up a few times. A read error may be the cause here, since a much bigger clone is one base away. V and J are TRBV12-3 or TRBV12-4 and TRBJ2-1; D is undetermined. The CDR3 length is 18 residues. V lost 10 bases and J 5 bases, leaving 30 bases between the germline ends. For the CDR3, the DNA is TGTGCCATCACCATCCGGTCGGTAGCTGGCTATCAACACAATGAGCAGTTCTTC. Protein: CAITIRSVAGYQHNEQFF.